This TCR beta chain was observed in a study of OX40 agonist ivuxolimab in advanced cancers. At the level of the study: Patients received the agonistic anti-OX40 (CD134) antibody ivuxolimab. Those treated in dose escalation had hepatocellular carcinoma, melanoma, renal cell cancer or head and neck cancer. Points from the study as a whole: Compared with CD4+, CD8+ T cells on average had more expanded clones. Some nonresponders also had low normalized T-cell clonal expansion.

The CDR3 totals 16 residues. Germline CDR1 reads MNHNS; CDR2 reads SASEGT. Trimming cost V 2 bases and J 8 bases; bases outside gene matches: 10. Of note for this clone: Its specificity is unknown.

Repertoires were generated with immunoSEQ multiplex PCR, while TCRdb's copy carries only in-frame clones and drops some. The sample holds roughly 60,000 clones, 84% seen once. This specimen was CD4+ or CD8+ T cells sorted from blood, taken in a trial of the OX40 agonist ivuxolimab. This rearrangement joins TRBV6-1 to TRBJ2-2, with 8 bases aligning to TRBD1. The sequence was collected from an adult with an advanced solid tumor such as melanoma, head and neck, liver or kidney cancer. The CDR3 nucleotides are TGTGCCAGCAGTGAAATAGCAGGGGGCGGTTATGGGGAGCTGTTTTTT. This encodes CASSEIAGGGYGELFF.